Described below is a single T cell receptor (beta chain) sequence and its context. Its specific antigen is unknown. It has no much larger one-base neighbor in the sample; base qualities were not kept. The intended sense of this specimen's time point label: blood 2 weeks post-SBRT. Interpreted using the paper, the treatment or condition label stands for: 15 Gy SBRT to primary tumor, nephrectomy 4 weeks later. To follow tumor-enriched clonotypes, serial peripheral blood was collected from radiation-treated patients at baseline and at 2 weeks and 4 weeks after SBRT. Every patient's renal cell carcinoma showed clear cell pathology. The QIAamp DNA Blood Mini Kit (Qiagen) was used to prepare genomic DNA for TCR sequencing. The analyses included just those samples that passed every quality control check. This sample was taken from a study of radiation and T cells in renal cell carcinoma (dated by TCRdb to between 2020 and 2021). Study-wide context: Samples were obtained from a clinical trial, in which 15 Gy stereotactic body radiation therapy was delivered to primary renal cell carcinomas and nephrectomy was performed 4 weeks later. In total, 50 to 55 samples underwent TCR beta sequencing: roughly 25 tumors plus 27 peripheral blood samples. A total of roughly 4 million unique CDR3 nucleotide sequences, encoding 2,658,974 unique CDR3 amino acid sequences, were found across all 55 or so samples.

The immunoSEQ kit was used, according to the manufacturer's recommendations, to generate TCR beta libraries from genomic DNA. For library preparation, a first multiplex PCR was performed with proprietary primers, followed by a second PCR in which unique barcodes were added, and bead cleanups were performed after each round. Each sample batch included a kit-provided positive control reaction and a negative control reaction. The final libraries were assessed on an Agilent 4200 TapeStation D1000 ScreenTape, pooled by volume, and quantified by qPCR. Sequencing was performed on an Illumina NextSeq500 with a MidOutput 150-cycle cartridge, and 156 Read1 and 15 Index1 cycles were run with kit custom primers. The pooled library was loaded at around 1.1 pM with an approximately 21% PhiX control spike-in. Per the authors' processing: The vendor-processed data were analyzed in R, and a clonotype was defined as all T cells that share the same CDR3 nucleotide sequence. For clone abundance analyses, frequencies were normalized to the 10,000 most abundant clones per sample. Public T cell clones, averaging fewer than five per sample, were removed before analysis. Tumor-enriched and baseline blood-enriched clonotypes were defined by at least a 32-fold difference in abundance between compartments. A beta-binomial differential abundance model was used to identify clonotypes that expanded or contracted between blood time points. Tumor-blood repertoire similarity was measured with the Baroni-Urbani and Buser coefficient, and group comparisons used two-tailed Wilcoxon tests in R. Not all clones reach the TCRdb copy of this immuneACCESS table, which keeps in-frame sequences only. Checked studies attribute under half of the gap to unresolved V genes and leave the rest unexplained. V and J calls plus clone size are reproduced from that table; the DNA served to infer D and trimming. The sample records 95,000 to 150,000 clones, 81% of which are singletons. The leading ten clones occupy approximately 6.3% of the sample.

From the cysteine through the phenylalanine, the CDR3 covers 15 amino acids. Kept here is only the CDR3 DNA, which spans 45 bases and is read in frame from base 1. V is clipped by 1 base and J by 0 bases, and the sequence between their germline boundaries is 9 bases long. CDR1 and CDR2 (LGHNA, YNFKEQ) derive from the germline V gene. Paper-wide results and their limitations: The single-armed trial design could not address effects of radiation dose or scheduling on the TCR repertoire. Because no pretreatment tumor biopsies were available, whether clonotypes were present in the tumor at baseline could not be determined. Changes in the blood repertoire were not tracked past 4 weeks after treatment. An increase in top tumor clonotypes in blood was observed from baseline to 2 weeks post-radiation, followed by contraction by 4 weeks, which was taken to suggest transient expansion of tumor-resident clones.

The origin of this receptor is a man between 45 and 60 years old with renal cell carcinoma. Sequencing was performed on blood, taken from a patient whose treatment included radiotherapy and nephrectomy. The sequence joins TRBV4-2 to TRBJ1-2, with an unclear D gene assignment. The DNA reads TGTGCCAGCAGCCAAGGAATAGGTACTAACTATGGCTACACCTTC. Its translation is CASSQGIGTNYGYTF.